The 30 T cell receptor beta chains below were found in one sample sequenced in a study of shared clonotypes between healthy human individuals. Some clones are missing from TCRdb's copy, which holds only in-frame ones; the method was immunoSEQ multiplex PCR. The table has some 1,100,000 clones, approximately 80% seen once. The sequencing input was memory CD4+ T cells from PBMCs. Sample subset: CD45RA-negative fraction. The receptors come from a man aged 18 to 29 in good health. Some clones in this sample may be carry-over from other donors' samples.

The rearrangement joins TRBV2 to TRBJ1-2; 8 bases agree with TRBD1. The V gene end was trimmed by 3 bases and the J gene end by 5 bases; junction bases not matched to a gene: 5. The CDR3 length is 14 residues. From germline, CDR1 is SNHLY and CDR2 FYNNEI. The CDR3 is CASSERTGRYGYTF. The CDR3 nucleotides read TGTGCCAGCAGTGAGAGGACAGGGAGATATGGCTACACCTTC.

The chain is built from TRBV29-1 and TRBJ2-1, with TRBD2 matching over 9 bases. This CDR3 is built from 17 residues. Trimming removed 3 bases from V and 2 bases from J; junction bases left unmatched: 11. Germline values: CDR1 SQVTM, CDR2 ANQGSEA. In nucleotides, the CDR3 is TGCAGCGTTGATAGGGCGGGAGGGCTCGGGGCCTACAATGAGCAGTTCTTC. Translated: CSVDRAGGLGAYNEQFF.

The rearrangement uses TRBV28 and TRBJ2-5, with D tentatively TRBD1 or TRBD2 (5 bases each). Near its end, the DNA agrees better with TRBJ2-7, so the J call may be wrong. The CDR3 has 15 amino acids. Germline CDR1 reads MDHEN; CDR2 reads SYDVKM. This CDR3 is CASSSPGRSIYEQYF. In DNA, the CDR3 is TGTGCCAGCAGCTCACCGGGACGGAGTATCTACGAGCAGTACTTC.

The chain is built from TRBV5-4 and TRBJ2-5; 8 bases agree with TRBD1. Per germline, CDR1 SGHNT and CDR2 YYREEE (reference sequence). J was trimmed by 2 bases and V by 4 bases; bases with no gene match: 4. The CDR3 length is 14 residues. The CDR3: CASSRGQDQETQYF. Here the CDR3 DNA reads TGTGCCAGCAGCAGGGGACAGGATCAAGAGACCCAGTACTTC. The whole variable domain, remainder taken from reference TRBV5-4 and TRBJ2-5, is ETGVTQSPTHLIKTRGQQVTLRCSSQSGHNTVSWYQQALGQGPQFIFQYYREEENGRGNFPPRFSGLQFPNYSSELNVNALELDDSALYLCASSRGQDQETQYFGPGTRLLVL.

The V and J genes are TRBV7-3 and TRBJ2-3, with a weak D call TRBD2 (6 bases). Germline V gene lookup returns CDR1 SGHTA and CDR2 FQGTGA. This CDR3 is built from 15 residues. Trimming removed 1 base at V and 10 bases at J, with 18 bases between. CDR3 region: CASSLMPGSSAPQYF. DNA for the CDR3: TGTGCCAGCAGCTTAATGCCCGGGAGTTCGGCCCCGCAGTATTTT.

Details on this clone: At the DNA level, this CDR3 is encoded by other sequences in the same sample as well. The chain has TRBV5-1 and TRBJ2-2; tentatively, D is TRBD1 or TRBD2 (5 bases each). The V gene lost 3 bases and the J gene lost 0 bases, with 9 bases spanning the gap. The germline CDR1 and CDR2 sequences are SGHRS and YFSETQ. The CDR3 is 15 amino acids. The CDR3 sequence: CASSSGTTNTGELFF. CDR3 nucleotide sequence: TGCGCCAGCAGCTCCGGGACCACGAACACCGGGGAGCTGTTTTTT.

The rearrangement joins TRBV5-1 to TRBJ2-1; 8 bases line up with TRBD2. Per germline, CDR1 SGHRS and CDR2 YFSETQ. The V gene end was trimmed by 1 base and the J gene end by 4 bases; junction bases not matched to a gene: 10. The CDR3 loop spans 17 amino acids. In DNA, the CDR3 is TGCGCCAGCAGCTTGTTAGTCGGCGGGGGGCAATACAATGAGCAGTTCTTC. Protein: CASSLLVGGGQYNEQFF. Full variable domain (remainder filled in from reference TRBV5-1 and TRBJ2-1): KAGVTQTPRYLIKTRGQQVTLSCSPISGHRSVSWYQQTPGQGLQFLFEYFSETQRNKGNFPGRFSGRQFSNSRSEMNVSTLELGDSALYLCASSLLVGGGQYNEQFFGPGTRLTVL.

V gene TRBV5-1 combines with J gene TRBJ2-4; 9 nucleotides agree with TRBD1. The CDR3 is 16 amino acids. Germline CDR1 and CDR2: SGHRS and YFSETQ. The V gene end was trimmed by 3 bases and the J gene end by 5 bases; junction bases not matched to a gene: 9. DNA for the CDR3: TGCGCCAGCAGCTCCGATCCCGGGACAGGGCAAAACATTCAGTACTTC. Residues: CASSSDPGTGQNIQYF.

The chain recombines TRBV4-1 with TRBJ1-5; 7 bases are shared with TRBD1. V gave up 0 bases and J gave up 1 base; unmatched junction bases: 6. This CDR3 is 17 amino acids long. Germline values: CDR1 MGHRA, CDR2 YSYEKL. CDR3 region: CASSQEREQGSNQPQHF. The CDR3 coding sequence is TGCGCCAGCAGCCAAGAGAGAGAACAGGGGAGCAATCAGCCCCAGCATTTT.

This clone was counted only a few times. The CDR3, as DNA: TGTGCCACCGCCCGAGACTATACGACGGAGCAGTACTTC. It specifies CATARDYTTEQYF. The V gene is TRBV15, the J gene TRBJ2-7, with TRBD2 as a possible D gene (5 bases). Germline V gene data show CDR1 as LNHNV and CDR2 as YYDKDF (reference sequence). V shed 8 bases and J shed 7 bases, with 18 bases lying between them. The CDR3 has 13 residues.

With regard to this clone: Compared with germline, one end of the junction differs, possibly owing to a read error. The chain has TRBV5-1 and TRBJ2-7; D gene unclear. The length of the CDR3 is 14 residues. The germline V gene encodes CDR1 SGHRS and CDR2 YFSETQ. CDR3 sequence: CASSLDGFSYEQYF. In nucleotides, the CDR3 is TGCGCCAGCAGTTTGGACGGGTTCTCCTACGAGCAGTACTTC.

As DNA, the CDR3 is TGTGCCAGCAGCGCCTCTAGCGGGCGCGCCTACGAGCAGTACTTC. Translation gives CASSASSGRAYEQYF. The chain is built from TRBV5-4 and TRBJ2-7; 8 bases agree with TRBD2. From germline, CDR1 is SGHNT and CDR2 YYREEE (reference sequence). The CDR3 has 15 amino acids. V dropped 4 bases and J dropped 2; count of bases not matched to a gene: 8. The full variable domain, its missing parts supplied by reference TRBV5-4 and TRBJ2-7, is ETGVTQSPTHLIKTRGQQVTLRCSSQSGHNTVSWYQQALGQGPQFIFQYYREEENGRGNFPPRFSGLQFPNYSSELNVNALELDDSALYLCASSASSGRAYEQYFGPGTRLTVT.

This chain joins TRBV5-1 and TRBJ2-3; 9 bases line up with TRBD1. Germline CDR1 SGHRS, CDR2 YFSETQ. This CDR3 is 14 amino acids long. J lost 3 bases, V lost 6 bases, and 5 bases had no gene match. The CDR3: CASNRDRATDTQYF. The CDR3, as DNA: TGCGCCAGCAACCGGGACAGGGCAACAGATACGCAGTATTTT.

This chain connects TRBV2 to TRBJ2-5, with D perhaps matching TRBD2 (5 bases). The V gene's germline CDR1 is SNHLY and CDR2 FYNNEI. The CDR3 consists of 13 residues. V gave up 6 bases and J gave up 4 bases, with 12 bases separating them. The CDR3 bases are TGTGCCAGCAGCCTTGAGAGGGTAGAGACCCAGTACTTC. It yields the protein CASSLERVETQYF.

This clone was seen once. The rearrangement uses TRBV19 and TRBJ2-1, with 7 bases matching TRBD1. CDR1 and CDR2 from the germline V gene are LNHDA and SQIVND (reference sequence). CDR3 size: 16 residues. The ends lost 5 bases at V and 3 bases at J; junction bases unmatched: 10. Written as DNA, the CDR3 is TGTGCCAGTAGTCCGGGGTCGGGACAGCTCTACAATGAGCAGTTCTTC. Translated, it gives CASSPGSGQLYNEQFF.

The rearrangement joins TRBV7-2 to TRBJ2-1; 8 positions agree with TRBD2. Trimming removed 8 bases from V and 4 bases from J; junction bases left unmatched: 4. Germline-derived CDR1 and CDR2 are SGHTA and FQGNSA. The CDR3 consists of 13 residues. DNA of the CDR3: TGTGCCAGCGGTTCTAGCGGGTACAATGAGCAGTTCTTC. Translating it yields CASGSSGYNEQFF.

This clone was seen a few times. Other nucleotide sequences in the sample specify the same CDR3. The gene calls are TRBV9 and TRBJ2-1; TRBD1 or TRBD2 may be the D gene (5 bases each). The V gene lost 0 bases and the J gene lost 0 bases, with 7 bases spanning the gap. Germline loops: CDR1 SGDLS, CDR2 YYNGEE. The CDR3 covers 15 residues. In nucleotides, the CDR3 is TGTGCCAGCAGCGTAGCCGGGACCTCCTACAATGAGCAGTTCTTC. It encodes CASSVAGTSYNEQFF.

The V call is TRBV18, the J call TRBJ1-5; D gene unclear. Deletions cut 3 bases from V and 0 bases from J, with 12 bases between. There are 16 residues in the CDR3. Germline V CDR1 and CDR2: KGHSH, LQKENI. In DNA form, the CDR3 reads TGTGCCAGCTCACCGGGCAGCCCATATAGCAATCAGCCCCAGCATTTT. Translated: CASSPGSPYSNQPQHF.

This clone was counted between two and nine times. The chain uses TRBV27 and TRBJ1-2; D unresolved. This CDR3 contains 14 residues. Germline V gene data show CDR1 as MNHEY and CDR2 as SMNVEV (reference sequence). Trimming took off 5 bases at V and 8 bases at J, with 18 bases between the two ends. CDR3 protein: CASSLRHPERGYTF. CDR3 coding DNA: TGTGCCAGCAGTCTCAGACACCCCGAGAGGGGCTACACCTTC.

The rearrangement joins TRBV5-1 to TRBJ2-1; the match to TRBD2 covers 7 bases. CDR1 and CDR2 from the germline V gene are SGHRS and YFSETQ. With 3 bases clipped from V and 4 bases from J, the junction kept 7 bases outside the gene matches. This CDR3 comprises 15 residues. CDR3 in DNA: TGCGCCAGCAGCTCCGCCCTAGCGGTGTACAATGAGCAGTTCTTC. Its protein product is CASSSALAVYNEQFF.

The rearrangement uses TRBV6-4 and TRBJ2-1, with D maybe TRBD2 (6 bases). Trimming removed 5 bases at V and 7 bases at J, with 15 bases between. In germline, CDR1 is MRHNA, CDR2 SNTAGT. CDR3 size: 14 residues. CDR3 sequence (DNA): TGTGCCAGCAGTAGATCGGAGGGTAGGAATGAGCAGTTCTTC. Its protein product is CASSRSEGRNEQFF.

This clone occurred once. V usage is TRBV5-1 and J usage is TRBJ2-3, with unresolved D. Germline assignment: CDR1 SGHRS and CDR2 YFSETQ. The V and J ends lost 4 bases and 7 bases respectively, with 16 bases between them. CDR3 length: 14 amino acids. DNA for the CDR3: TGCGCCAGCAGCAGTGGAACCCCCGGAAATACGCAGTATTTT. As protein: CASSSGTPGNTQYF.

The chain has TRBV9 and TRBJ1-2, with 9 nucleotides matching TRBD1. The J segment lost 5 bases and the V segment lost 0 bases, leaving 5 bases of the junction unmatched. Germline lookup yields CDR1 SGDLS and CDR2 YYNGEE. This CDR3 region has 15 residues. The CDR3, as DNA: TGTGCCAGCAGCGTAGCCGGGACAGGGAATTATGGCTACACCTTC. Amino acids: CASSVAGTGNYGYTF. The whole variable domain, filled in from reference TRBV9 and TRBJ1-2, reads DSGVTQTPKHLITATGQRVTLRCSPRSGDLSVYWYQQSLDQGLQFLIQYYNGEERAKGNILERFSAQQFPDLHSELNLSSLELGDSALYFCASSVAGTGNYGYTFGSGTRLTVV.

This chain links TRBV30 with TRBJ2-5; 7 positions match TRBD2. The J call may be incorrect, as the DNA end agrees better with TRBJ2-7. The germline CDR1 and CDR2 sequences are GTSNPN and SVGIG (reference sequence). This CDR3 spans 14 amino acids. The CDR3 region has the DNA TGTGCCTGGAGTGTAGGCGGGAGTTCAAGCGAGCAGTACTTC. Encoded protein: CAWSVGGSSSEQYF.

The rearrangement uses TRBV4-2 and TRBJ1-4; D gene uncertain. V was trimmed by 0 bases and J by 5 bases, leaving 10 bases between them. This CDR3 spans 15 amino acids. From germline, CDR1 is LGHNA and CDR2 YNFKEQ. CDR3 coding DNA: TGTGCCAGCAGCCAAGATCGTGGCCAGAATGAAAAACTGTTTTTT. This encodes CASSQDRGQNEKLFF.

The chain has TRBV7-2 and TRBJ1-1; D is undetermined. Germline-derived CDR1 and CDR2 are SGHTA and FQGNSA. This CDR3 has 13 residues. Trimming took 1 base from V and 10 from J, leaving 13 bases between them. CDR3 in DNA: TGTGCCAGCAGCTTAGGTCCCTTGAATGGAGCTTTCTTT. Protein sequence: CASSLGPLNGAFF.

The V and J genes are TRBV11-1 and TRBJ2-6; D may be TRBD2 (5 bases). V was cut by 7 bases and J by 2 bases, with 12 bases left in between. The germline V gene encodes CDR1 SGHAT and CDR2 FQDESV (reference sequence). This CDR3 has 15 amino acids. CDR3 residues: CASTATRAGANVLTF. In DNA, the CDR3 is TGTGCCAGCACCGCAACGAGGGCTGGGGCCAACGTCCTGACTTTC.

The chain couples TRBV6-1 to TRBJ2-7; D unclear. V was trimmed by 8 bases and J by 2 bases, leaving 10 bases between them. Germline values: CDR1 MNHNS, CDR2 SASEGT. The CDR3 totals 12 residues. The chain's CDR3 is CASGPVAYEQYF. CDR3 in DNA: TGTGCCAGCGGGCCAGTAGCCTACGAGCAGTACTTC.

This rearrangement joins TRBV9 to TRBJ2-7, with 8 bases fitting TRBD1. The CDR3 is 15 amino acids. V trimming: 0 bases; J trimming: 2 bases; junction bases outside the gene matches: 4. Germline CDR1 reads SGDLS; CDR2 reads YYNGEE. The DNA of the CDR3 is TGTGCCAGCAGCGTAGAATGGACAGGGACCTACGAGCAGTACTTC. The encoded protein is CASSVEWTGTYEQYF.

The CDR3 here is CASSKTRRDEQYF. The CDR3 DNA reads TGTGCCAGCAGCAAGACCCGCCGGGACGAGCAGTACTTC. This rearrangement joins TRBV2 to TRBJ2-7; D uncertain. The germline V and J ends were trimmed by 6 bases and 5 bases, with 14 bases remaining between them. The CDR3 length is 13 residues. CDR1 SNHLY and CDR2 FYNNEI come from the germline V gene.